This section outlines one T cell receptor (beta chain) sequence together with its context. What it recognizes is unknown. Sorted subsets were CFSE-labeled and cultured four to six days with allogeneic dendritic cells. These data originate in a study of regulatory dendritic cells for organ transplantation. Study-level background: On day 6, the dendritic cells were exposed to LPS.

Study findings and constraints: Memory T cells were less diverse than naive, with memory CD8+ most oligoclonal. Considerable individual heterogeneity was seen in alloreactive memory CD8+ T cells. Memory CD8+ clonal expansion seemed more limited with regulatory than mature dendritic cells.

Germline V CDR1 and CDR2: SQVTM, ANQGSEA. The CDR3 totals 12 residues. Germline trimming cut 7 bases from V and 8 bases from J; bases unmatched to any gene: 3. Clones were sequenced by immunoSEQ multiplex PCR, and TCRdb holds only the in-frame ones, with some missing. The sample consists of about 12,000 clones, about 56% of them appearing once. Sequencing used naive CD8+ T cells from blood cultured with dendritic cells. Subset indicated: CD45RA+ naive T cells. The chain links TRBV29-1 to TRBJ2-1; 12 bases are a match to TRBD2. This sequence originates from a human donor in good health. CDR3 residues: CSGGLAGYEQFF. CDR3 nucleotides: TGCAGCGGTGGACTAGCGGGGTATGAGCAGTTCTTC.